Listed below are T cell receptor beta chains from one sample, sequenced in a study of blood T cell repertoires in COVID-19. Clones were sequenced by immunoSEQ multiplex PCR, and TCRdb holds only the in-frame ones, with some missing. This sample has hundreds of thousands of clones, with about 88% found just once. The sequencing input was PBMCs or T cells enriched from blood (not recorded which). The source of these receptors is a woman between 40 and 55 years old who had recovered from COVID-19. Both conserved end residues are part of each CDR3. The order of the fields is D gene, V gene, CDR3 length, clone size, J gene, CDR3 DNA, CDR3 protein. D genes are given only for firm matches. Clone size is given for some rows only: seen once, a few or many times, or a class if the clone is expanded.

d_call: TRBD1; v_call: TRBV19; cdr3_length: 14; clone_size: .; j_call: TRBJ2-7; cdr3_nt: TGTGCCAGTACCAAAGGACAGGGTTATGCCGAGCAGTACTTC; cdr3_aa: CASTKGQGYAEQYF
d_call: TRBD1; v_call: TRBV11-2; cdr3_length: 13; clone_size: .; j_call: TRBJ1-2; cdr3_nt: TGTGCCAGCAGCGGAGACAGGGGATATGGCTACACCTTC; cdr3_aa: CASSGDRGYGYTF
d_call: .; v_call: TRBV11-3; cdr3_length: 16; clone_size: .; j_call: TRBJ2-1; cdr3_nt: TGTGCCAGCAGCTTAGGTACCGGGATTTCCTACAATGAGCAGTTCTTC; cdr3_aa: CASSLGTGISYNEQFF
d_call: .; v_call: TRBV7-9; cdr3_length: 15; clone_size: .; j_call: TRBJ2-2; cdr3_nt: TGTGCCAGCAGCTTAACTGGGGGGAACGCCGGGGAGCTGTTTTTT; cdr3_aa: CASSLTGGNAGELFF
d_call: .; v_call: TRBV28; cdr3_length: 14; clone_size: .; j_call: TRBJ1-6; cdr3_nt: TGTGCCAGCGGCGGGGTACCCCCGAATTCACCCCTCCACTTT; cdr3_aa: CASGGVPPNSPLHF
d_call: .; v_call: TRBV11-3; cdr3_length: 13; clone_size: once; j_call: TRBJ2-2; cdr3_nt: TGTGCCAGCAGCGACCAGGCTACCGGGGAGCTGTTTTTT; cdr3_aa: CASSDQATGELFF
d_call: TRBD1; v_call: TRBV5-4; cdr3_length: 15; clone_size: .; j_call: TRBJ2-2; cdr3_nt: TGTGCCAGCAGATGGACAGGGGTTGACACCGGGGAGCTGTTTTTT; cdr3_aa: CASRWTGVDTGELFF
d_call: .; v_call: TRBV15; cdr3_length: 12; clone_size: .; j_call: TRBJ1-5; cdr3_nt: TGTGCCACCAGCAGAGATGGAGGGCCCCAGCATTTT; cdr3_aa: CATSRDGGPQHF
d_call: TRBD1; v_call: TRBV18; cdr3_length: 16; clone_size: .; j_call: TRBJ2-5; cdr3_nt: TGTGCCAGCTCACCCCAGGACAGGGGGGTACAGGAGACCCAGTACTTC; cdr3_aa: CASSPQDRGVQETQYF
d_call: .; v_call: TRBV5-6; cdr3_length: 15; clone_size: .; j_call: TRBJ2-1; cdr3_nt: TGTGCCAGCAGCTTGATCCCAGGTCTCTACAATGAGCAGTTCTTC; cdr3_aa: CASSLIPGLYNEQFF
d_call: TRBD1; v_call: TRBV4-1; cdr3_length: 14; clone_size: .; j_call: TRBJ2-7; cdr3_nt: TGCGCCAGCAGCCACGTTGGACAGGGAGACGAGCAGTACTTC; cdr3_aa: CASSHVGQGDEQYF
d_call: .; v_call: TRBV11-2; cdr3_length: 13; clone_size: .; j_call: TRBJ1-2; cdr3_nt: TGTGCCAGCAGCTCGACAGGAAACTATGGCTACACCTTC; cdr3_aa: CASSSTGNYGYTF
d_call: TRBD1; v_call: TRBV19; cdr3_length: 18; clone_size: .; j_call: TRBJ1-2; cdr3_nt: TGTGCCAGTAGTATATACCCCGAAAACAGGGGGGCTAACTATGGCTACACCTTC; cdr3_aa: CASSIYPENRGANYGYTF
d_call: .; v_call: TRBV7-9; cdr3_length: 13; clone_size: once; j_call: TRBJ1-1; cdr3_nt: TGTGCCAGCAGCGGGGGGGCAGGAGTCGGAGCTTTCTTT; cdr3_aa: CASSGGAGVGAFF
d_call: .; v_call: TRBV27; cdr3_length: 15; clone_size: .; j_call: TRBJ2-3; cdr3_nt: TGTGCCAGCAGATACCTTGGGGGGGGGCAACATACGCAGTATTTT; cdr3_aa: CASRYLGGGQHTQYF
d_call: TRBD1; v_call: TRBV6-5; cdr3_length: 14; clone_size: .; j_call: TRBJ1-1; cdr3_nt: TGTGCCAGCAGTTACTCGGGACAGGAGGCCGGAGCTTTCTTT; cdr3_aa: CASSYSGQEAGAFF
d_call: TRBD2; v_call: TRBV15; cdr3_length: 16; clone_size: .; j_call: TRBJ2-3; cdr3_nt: TGTGCCACCAGCAGAGGGACTAGCGGGCGCACAGATACGCAGTATTTT; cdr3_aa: CATSRGTSGRTDTQYF
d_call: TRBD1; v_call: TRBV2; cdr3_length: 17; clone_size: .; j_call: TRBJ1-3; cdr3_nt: TGTGCCAGCAGCCTTGGACAGGGCCTTTCCTCTGGAAACACCATATATTTT; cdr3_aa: CASSLGQGLSSGNTIYF
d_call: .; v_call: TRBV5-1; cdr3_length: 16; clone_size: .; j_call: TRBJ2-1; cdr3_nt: TGCGCCAGCAGCCCCCGGGAGGGGGCGGCCTACAATGAGCAGTTCTTC; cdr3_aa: CASSPREGAAYNEQFF
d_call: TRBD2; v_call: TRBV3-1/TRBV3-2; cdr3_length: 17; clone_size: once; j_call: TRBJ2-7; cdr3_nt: TGTGCCAGCAGCCAAATACGTCTAGCGGGACCTCGCTACGAGCAGTACTTC; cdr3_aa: CASSQIRLAGPRYEQYF
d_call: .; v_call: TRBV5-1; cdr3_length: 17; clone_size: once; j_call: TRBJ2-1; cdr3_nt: TGCGCCAGCAGCTTGGTCTGGACGGGAGAGGGGTACAATGAGCAGTTCTTC; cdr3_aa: CASSLVWTGEGYNEQFF
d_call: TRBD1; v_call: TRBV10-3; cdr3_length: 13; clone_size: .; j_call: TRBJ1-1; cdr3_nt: TGTGCCATCCAGGGACAGGGTGGCACTGAAGCTTTCTTT; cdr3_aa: CAIQGQGGTEAFF
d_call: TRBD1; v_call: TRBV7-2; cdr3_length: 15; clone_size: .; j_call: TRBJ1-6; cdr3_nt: TGTGCCAGCAGCTCAGGGACAGGGAATAATTCACCCCTCCACTTT; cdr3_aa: CASSSGTGNNSPLHF
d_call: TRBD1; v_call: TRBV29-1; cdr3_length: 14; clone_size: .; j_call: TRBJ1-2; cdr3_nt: TGCAGCGTTGAGGGGACAGGGGAAACCTATGGCTACACCTTC; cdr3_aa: CSVEGTGETYGYTF
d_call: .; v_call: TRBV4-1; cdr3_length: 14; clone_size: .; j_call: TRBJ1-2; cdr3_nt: TGCGCCAGCAGCCAAGGAACAGCCCCATATGGCTACACCTTC; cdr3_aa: CASSQGTAPYGYTF
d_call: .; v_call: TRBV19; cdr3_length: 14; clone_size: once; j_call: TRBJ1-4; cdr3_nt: TGTGCCAGTAGAGGGGGACAAGATAATGAAAAACTGTTTTTT; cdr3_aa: CASRGGQDNEKLFF